This T cell receptor beta chain was sequenced for a study of glioma-infiltrating T cells. Overall study findings and caveats: Above-expected tissue-blood divergence occurred in all gliomas, most in low-grade ones. Very few CDR3 sequences were shared between tissue and blood.

Amplification of TCR alpha and beta CDR3 regions from RNA used iRepertoire nested multiplex PCR. Input was roughly 85-450 ng of tissue mRNA or PBMC total RNA. TCRdb processed the multiplex PCR reads anew with MiXCR; each CDR3 protein has one entry. This table holds about 210,000 distinct CDR3 sequences, about 31% found once. This clonotype was counted many times. The antigen remains unidentified. The CDR3 length is 14 residues. From germline, CDR1 is MNHEY and CDR2 SMNVEV (reference sequence). The gene calls are TRBV27 and TRBJ2-3, with 13 bases identical to TRBD2. The source of this sequence is a human donor with low-grade glioma or glioblastoma, undergoing nonglioma brain surgery, or in good health (not recorded which). Sequencing used glioma tissue, nonneoplastic brain tissue, or PBMCs (not recorded which). DNA for the CDR3: TGTGCTACCCAACTAGCGGGAGGGCTTGATACGCAGTATTTT. Its protein product is CATQLAGGLDTQYF.